This is a list of T cell receptor beta chains from one sample in a study of T-cell reconstitution after alpha-beta-depleted transplantation in children. TCRdb re-derived calls from the PCR reads in MiXCR, one entry per CDR3 protein. The table records around 530,000 distinct CDR3 sequences, 30% to 35% of them present only once. Material: PBMCs from the stem cell graft donor, obtained from the stem cell graft. The source of these receptors is a human donor who donated a stem cell graft to a child with aplastic anemia. The CDR3 runs from the conserved cysteine through the conserved F or W. The D gene is left open where the match is weak. A row's size may be missing; if present it is once, few, many or a size class.

TRBV24-1,TRBJ2-1,TRBD1,NA,TGTGCCACCAGTGATTTGGGGGTCGGGACAGCTGGGTACAATGAGCAGTTCTTC,CATSDLGVGTAGYNEQFF
TRBV6-1,TRBJ1-1,NA,few,TGTGCCAGCAGTCAAGAAAGCGGGGGCTGGGCTGAAGCTTTCTTT,CASSQESGGWAEAFF
TRBV28,TRBJ1-1,NA,NA,TGTGCCAGCAGTTTGCAACGGGGAATCGGGACTGAAGCTTTCTTT,CASSLQRGIGTEAFF
TRBV25-1,TRBJ2-7,NA,NA,TGTGCCAGCAGTGGATTCTACGAGCAGTACTTC,CASSGFYEQYF
TRBV9,TRBJ2-7,TRBD1,NA,TGTGCCAGCAGCGTAGGACAGGGGCTGACCTACGAGCAGTACTTC,CASSVGQGLTYEQYF
TRBV7-2,TRBJ2-2,TRBD2,NA,TGTGCCAGCAGCGGACCAACTAGCGGGTTATTCGGGGAGCTGTTTTTT,CASSGPTSGLFGELFF
TRBV7-2,TRBJ2-3,TRBD2,NA,TGTGCCAGCAGCCCGGAGGCGGGAGGGGGTACAGATACGCAGTATTTT,CASSPEAGGGTDTQYF
TRBV12-3/TRBV12-4,TRBJ2-1,TRBD2,NA,TGTGCCAGCAGTTTATGGCGGGAGATGCGCAATGAGCAGTTCTTC,CASSLWREMRNEQFF
TRBV6-1,TRBJ2-1,NA,NA,TGTGCCAGCGCAGGACCCCGAGGTGGTGAGCAGTTCTTC,CASAGPRGGEQFF
TRBV18,TRBJ2-1,TRBD2,few,TGTGCCAGCTCACCACCTAGCGGGAGAAACAATGAGCAGTTCTTC,CASSPPSGRNNEQFF
TRBV18,TRBJ2-6,NA,NA,TGTGCCAGCTCACGGGGGAATGGGGCCAACGTCCTGACTTTC,CASSRGNGANVLTF
TRBV7-8,TRBJ2-2,NA,NA,TGTGCCAGCAGCCTACTCGGGACATACGCGAACACCGGGGAGCTGTTTTTT,CASSLLGTYANTGELFF
TRBV20-1,TRBJ2-6,NA,NA,TGCAGTGCTAGAGGTGGAGACCCCTCTGGGGCCAACGTCCTGACTTTC,CSARGGDPSGANVLTF
TRBV14,TRBJ2-5,TRBD2,few,TGTGCCAGCAGCCAAGATCGGGGGGTCTGGGCGGCAGAGACCCAGTACTTC,CASSQDRGVWAAETQYF